Here is one T cell receptor (beta chain) with its context. Its antigen remains unidentified. Other nucleotide sequences from this sample produce the same CDR3. This specimen belongs to a study of T cell responses to AZD1222 COVID-19 vaccine. Study-level background: Pooled samples include second doses given at about 4 or 12 weeks. Study conclusions and caveats: It was only a handful of AZD1222 recipients who were seropositive at baseline.

The V end lost 1 base, the J end lost 7 bases, and 8 bases lay between the germline ends. The CDR3 extends over 14 amino acids. CDR1 is LGHDT, CDR2 YNNKEL, per germline (reference sequence). Using immunoSEQ multiplex PCR, the repertoire was profiled, and TCRdb retains in-frame clones only, with some absent. The data contain over 150,000 clones, approximately 86% of them seen just once; the ten biggest clones take up approximately 0.49%. The material sequenced was peripheral blood, taken on day 0 of AZD1222 vaccination. This clonotype originated in an adult in good health. The chain links TRBV3-1 (or the pseudogene TRBV3-2) to TRBJ1-6; D gene ambiguous. This CDR3 is CASSQVGGNSPLHF. The CDR3 nucleotides read TGTGCCAGCAGCCAAGTCGGCGGGAATTCACCCCTCCACTTT.